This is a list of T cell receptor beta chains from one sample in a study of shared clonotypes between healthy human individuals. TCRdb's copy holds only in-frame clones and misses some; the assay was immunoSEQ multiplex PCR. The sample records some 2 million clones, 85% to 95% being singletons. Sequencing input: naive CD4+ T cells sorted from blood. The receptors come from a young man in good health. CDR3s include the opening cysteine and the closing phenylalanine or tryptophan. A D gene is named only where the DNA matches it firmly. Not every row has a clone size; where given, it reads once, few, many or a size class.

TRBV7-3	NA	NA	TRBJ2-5	TGTGCCAGCAGCGTAGACCCAGGGAAGACCCAGTACTTC	CASSVDPGKTQYF
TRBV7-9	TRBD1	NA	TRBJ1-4	TGTGCCAGCAGCTTAGCGCACAGGGGGCGAAATGAAAAACTGTTTTTT	CASSLAHRGRNEKLFF
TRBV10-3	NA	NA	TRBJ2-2	TGTGCCATCACCCAGTCTGGGGGCCCTAACACCGGGGAGCTGTTTTTT	CAITQSGGPNTGELFF
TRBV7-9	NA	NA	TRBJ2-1	TGTGCCAGCAGCTTAGGGACAGTCTACAATGAGCAGTTCTTC	CASSLGTVYNEQFF
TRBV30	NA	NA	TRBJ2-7	TGTGCCTGGAATCCGGGGTTAGAAATGGAGCAGTACTTC	CAWNPGLEMEQYF
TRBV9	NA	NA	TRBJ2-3	TGTGCCAGCAGCGTAGTATGGGACAAAGATACGCAGTATTTT	CASSVVWDKDTQYF
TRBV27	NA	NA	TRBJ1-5	TGTGCCAGCAGCAGGACAGCCCCGTCGGGGGGGGGCAATCAGCCCCAGCATTTT	CASSRTAPSGGGNQPQHF
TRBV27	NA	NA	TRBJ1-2	TGTGCCAGCAGTGTAGTGGGGGGCGCCAACTATGGCTACACCTTC	CASSVVGGANYGYTF
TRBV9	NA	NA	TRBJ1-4	TGTGCCAGCAGCGTAGTGGGGGCGCCTAATGAAAAACTGTTTTTT	CASSVVGAPNEKLFF
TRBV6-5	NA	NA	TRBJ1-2	TGTGCCAGCAGTCCCGATGGGGGCGTGGGCTATGGCTACACCTTC	CASSPDGGVGYGYTF
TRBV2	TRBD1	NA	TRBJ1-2	TGTGCCAGCAGTGATCTGTCTTTTCGACAGGGCGATGGCTACACCTTC	CASSDLSFRQGDGYTF
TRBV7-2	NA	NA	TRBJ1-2	TGTGCCAGCAGCTTAAGTCTAACGCGGCTCGGCTACACCTTC	CASSLSLTRLGYTF
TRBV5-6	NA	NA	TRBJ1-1	TGTGCCAGCAGCCCACCGACAGGCCTGAACACTGAAGCTTTCTTT	CASSPPTGLNTEAFF
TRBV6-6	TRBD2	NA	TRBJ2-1	TGTGCCAGCAAGAATAGCGGGGGGGCAGGTGAGCAGTTCTTC	CASKNSGGAGEQFF
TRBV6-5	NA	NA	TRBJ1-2	TGTGCCAGCAGTTACTCCGGCTATAACTATGGCTACACCTTC	CASSYSGYNYGYTF
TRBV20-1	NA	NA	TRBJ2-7	TGCAGTGCACCCCGCGACTACGAGCAGTACTTC	CSAPRDYEQYF
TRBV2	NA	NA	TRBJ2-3	TGTGCCAGCAGTGAAGCCGGACAATGGGTGGGAGATACGCAGTATTTT	CASSEAGQWVGDTQYF
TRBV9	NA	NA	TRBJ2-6	TGTGCCAGCAGCGTAGGGTCAGGCAACCTTGGGGCCAACGTCCTGACTTTC	CASSVGSGNLGANVLTF
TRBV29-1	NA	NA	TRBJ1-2	TGCAGCGTTGAAAGGTCAGGGTACTATGGCTACACCTTC	CSVERSGYYGYTF
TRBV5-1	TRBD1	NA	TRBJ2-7	TGCGCCAGCAGCTCAGGGGGTTACGAGCAGTACTTC	CASSSGGYEQYF
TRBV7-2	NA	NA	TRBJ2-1	TGTGCCAGCAGCTTCGCAGGGCTCTCCTACAATGAGCAGTTCTTC	CASSFAGLSYNEQFF
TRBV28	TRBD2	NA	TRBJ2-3	TGTGCCAGCAGTTTATGGGGAGCGGGAACTAGCACAGATACGCAGTATTTT	CASSLWGAGTSTDTQYF
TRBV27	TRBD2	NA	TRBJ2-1	TGTGCCAGCAGAACATGGACTAGCGGGACAAACTACAATGAGCAGTTCTTC	CASRTWTSGTNYNEQFF
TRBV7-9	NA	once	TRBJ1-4	TGTGCCAGCTCGCTCATCGGACAGAGGAATGAAAAACTGTTTTTT	CASSLIGQRNEKLFF
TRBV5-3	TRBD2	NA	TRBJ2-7	TGTGCCAGAAGCTTGCCTTTCTCGGAACCTAGCGGGGGGGTCTCCTACGAGCAGTACTTC	CARSLPFSEPSGGVSYEQYF
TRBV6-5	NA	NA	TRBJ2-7	TGTGCCAGCAGTGATGGACGGGAGCAGTACTTC	CASSDGREQYF
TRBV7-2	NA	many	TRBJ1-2	TGTGCCAGCAGCACCCCAGGGTTTGGCTACACCTTC	CASSTPGFGYTF
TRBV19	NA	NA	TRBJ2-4	TGTGCCAGTCAAGCGACAGGAAACATTCAGTACTTC	CASQATGNIQYF
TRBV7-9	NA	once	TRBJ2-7	TGTGCCAGCAGCTCCCTGAGACCCGGCGAGCAGTACTTC	CASSSLRPGEQYF
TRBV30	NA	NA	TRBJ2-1	TGTGCCTGGAGTCTGTTAGGACCCCGCGAGCAGTTCTTC	CAWSLLGPREQFF
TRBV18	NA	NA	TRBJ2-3	TGTGCCAGCTCCCGGACAGCCACAGATACGCAGTATTTT	CASSRTATDTQYF
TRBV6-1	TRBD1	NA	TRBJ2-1	TGTGCCAGCAGTGACTCAGGGGGCGGCATCAATGAGCAGTTCTTC	CASSDSGGGINEQFF
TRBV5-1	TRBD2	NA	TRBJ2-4	TGCGCCAGCAGCTTGCTGGGACTAGAACCCGACATTCAGTACTTC	CASSLLGLEPDIQYF
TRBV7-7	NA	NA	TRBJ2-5	TGTGCTAGCAGCTTAGGACTGCTGGAGACCCAGTACTTC	CASSLGLLETQYF
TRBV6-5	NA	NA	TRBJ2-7	TGTGCCAGCAGTCGGGGACCGCCCTACGAGCAGTACTTC	CASSRGPPYEQYF
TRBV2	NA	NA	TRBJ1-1	TGTGCCAGCAGTGATTATGCGAACACTGAAGCTTTCTTT	CASSDYANTEAFF
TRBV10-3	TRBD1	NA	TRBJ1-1	TGTGCCATGGGGACAGGGGACCTGAACACTGAAGCTTTCTTT	CAMGTGDLNTEAFF
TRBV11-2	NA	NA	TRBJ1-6	TGTGCCAGCAGCCCTGACTGGGGCCGGCGTATACACTTT	CASSPDWGRRIHF
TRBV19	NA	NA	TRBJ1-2	TGTGCCAGTACTACCGGACAGAGGAGAGGTGGCTACACCTTC	CASTTGQRRGGYTF
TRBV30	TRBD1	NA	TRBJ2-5	TGTGCCTGGCTCCGGGACAGGGGAGAGACCCAGTACTTC	CAWLRDRGETQYF
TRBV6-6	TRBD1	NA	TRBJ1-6	TGTGCCAGCAGTACCGGACAGGGGAATTCACCCCTCCACTTT	CASSTGQGNSPLHF
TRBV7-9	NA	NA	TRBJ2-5	TGTGCCAGCAGCCCCTCAGGGGTACGGGGGACCCTCCAAGAGACCCAGTACTTC	CASSPSGVRGTLQETQYF
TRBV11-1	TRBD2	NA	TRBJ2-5	TGTGCCAGCAGCTTAGACGGACTAGCAGGAGAGACCCAGTACTTC	CASSLDGLAGETQYF
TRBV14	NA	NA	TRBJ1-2	TGTGCCAGCAGCCAGGACGGGCAGGGCGGGATCTATGGCTACACCTTC	CASSQDGQGGIYGYTF
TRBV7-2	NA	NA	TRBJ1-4	TGTGCCAGCAGCTTAGCGAGGGCAGGGCTTAATGAAAAACTGTTTTTT	CASSLARAGLNEKLFF
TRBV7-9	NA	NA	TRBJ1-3	TGTGCCAGCAGCTTATCCGTCTCTGGAAACACCATATATTTT	CASSLSVSGNTIYF
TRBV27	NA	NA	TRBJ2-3	TGTGCCAGCAGTATCATGGGCACAGATACGCAGTATTTT	CASSIMGTDTQYF
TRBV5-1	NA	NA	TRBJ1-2	TGCGCCAGCAGCTTCAGGGCAGGGGTGTCGAGCTATGGCTACACCTTC	CASSFRAGVSSYGYTF
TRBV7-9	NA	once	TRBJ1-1	TGTGCCAGCAGCCTCCCGATGAACACTGAAGCTTTCTTT	CASSLPMNTEAFF
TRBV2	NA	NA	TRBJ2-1	TGTGCCAGCAGTGATCTAGCCACCGGGCAGTTCTTC	CASSDLATGQFF
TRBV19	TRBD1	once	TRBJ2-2	TGTGCCAGTAGACTGACAGGGACCGGGGAGCTGTTTTTT	CASRLTGTGELFF